This T cell receptor (beta chain) was sequenced in a study of T cells in Graves' hyperthyroidism and ophthalmopathy. Whole-study findings and limits: Blood also showed most of the thyroid clonotypes that were expanded above 0.001.

About this clonotype: Its antigen is as yet unknown.

Amplification targeted TCR beta CDR3 regions from RNA transcripts. Initially, a first-round RT-PCR of the TCR CDR3 employed the HTBI primer set. TCRdb independently ran MiXCR on the multiplex PCR reads; one entry per CDR3 protein. The sample lists hundreds of thousands of distinct CDR3 sequences, around 17% seen once, with 15% to 20% in the top ten. The CDR3 spans 14 residues. With V trimmed by 6 bases and J by 9 bases, 4 bases remained unmatched. Germline CDR1 MNHNS, CDR2 SASEGT. Source material: blood. This TCR was sampled from a woman under 30 with Graves' hyperthyroidism. V is TRBV6-1 and J is TRBJ2-1; the match to TRBD2 covers 14 bases. For the CDR3, the DNA is TGTGCCAGCAGGGGACTAGCGGGAGCCGGTGAGCAGTTCTTC. This codes for CASRGLAGAGEQFF.